Listed here are 16 T cell receptor beta chains from one sample, sequenced in a study of blood T cell repertoires in COVID-19. Generated by immunoSEQ multiplex PCR, the TCRdb table keeps only in-frame clones and is missing some. The top ten clones hold approximately 10% of a sample with some 290,000 clones, almost 90% of them seen once. The material sequenced was peripheral blood. The receptors were sampled from a woman in her twenties or thirties with COVID-19, enrolled during active disease.

The sample holds a few counts of this clone. The V and J genes are TRBV10-3 and TRBJ2-7; D remains unclear. The V gene's germline CDR1 is ENHRY and CDR2 SYGVKD. The V end was cut by 3 bases, the J end by 3 bases, with 15 bases between. The CDR3 sequence is 15 residues long. CDR3: CAISDSPRGFYEQYF. The CDR3 DNA reads as TGTGCCATCAGTGATTCGCCCCGAGGTTTCTACGAGCAGTACTTC.

V gene TRBV5-1 combines with J gene TRBJ1-6; 7 nucleotides line up with TRBD1. Germline V gives CDR1 SGHRS, CDR2 YFSETQ. The CDR3 consists of 16 residues. V gave up 2 bases and J gave up 5 bases; unmatched junction bases: 7. In nucleotides, the CDR3 is TGCGCCAGCAGCTTTGACAGGGTATTCGATAATTCACCCCTCCACTTT. This sequence encodes CASSFDRVFDNSPLHF.

The V call is TRBV4-1, the J call TRBJ2-7; D remains unclear. V lost 0 bases, J lost 3 bases, and 12 bases lay in between. This CDR3 has 15 residues. Germline V gene data show CDR1 as MGHRA and CDR2 as YSYEKL. CDR3 bases: TGCGCCAGCAGCCAAGAGCGTGCGACTCTCTACGAGCAGTACTTC. It encodes CASSQERATLYEQYF.

The V call is TRBV3-1 (or the pseudogene TRBV3-2), the J call TRBJ2-3; D might be TRBD2 (5 bases). CDR1 and CDR2 from the germline V gene are LGHDT and YNNKEL (reference sequence). V lost 1 base and J lost 1, with 9 bases in between. This CDR3 region has 15 residues. Written as DNA, the CDR3 is TGTGCCAGCAGCCAAGTTGGTAGCGGCACAGATACGCAGTATTTT. It encodes CASSQVGSGTDTQYF.

J is TRBJ1-1 and V is TRBV27; 7 bases align to TRBD1. Germline-derived CDR1 and CDR2 are MNHEY and SMNVEV (reference sequence). The V segment lost 0 bases and the J segment 6 bases; nucleotides outside the gene matches: 10. This CDR3 is 16 amino acids long. This CDR3 reads CASSLSPPRQGAEAFF. The CDR3 DNA follows: TGTGCCAGCAGTTTATCCCCCCCGAGGCAGGGGGCTGAAGCTTTCTTT.

This clone is a singleton in its sample. The chain links TRBV30 to TRBJ1-6; D may be TRBD1 (5 bases). The CDR3 sequence is 13 residues long. CDR1 and CDR2 from the germline V gene are GTSNPN and SVGIG (reference sequence). V lost 0 bases and J lost 9, with 9 bases in between. As DNA, the CDR3 is TGTGCCTGGAGTGTCGACAGATCTTCACCCCTCCACTTT. Protein: CAWSVDRSSPLHF.

The V call is TRBV28, the J call TRBJ1-3, with D possibly matching TRBD1 (5 bases). Germline CDR1 and CDR2: MDHEN and SYDVKM. There are 13 residues in the CDR3. Between the trimmed V and J ends, which lost 11 bases and 2 bases, there was a span of 13 bases. Here the CDR3 reads CASTGGTGNTIYF. The CDR3 DNA reads as TGTGCCTCCACCGGGGGAACTGGAAACACCATATATTTT. The full variable domain, with the rest looked up from reference TRBV28 and TRBJ1-3, is DVKVTQSSRYLVKRTGEKVFLECVQDMDHENMFWYRQDPGLGLRLIYFSYDVKMKEKGDIPEGYSVSREKKERFSLILESASTNQTSMYLCASTGGTGNTIYFGEGSWLTVV.

The chain carries TRBV5-1 and TRBJ1-2; D unclear. This CDR3 spans 13 amino acids. V lost 2 bases and J lost 3, with 8 bases in between. CDR1 SGHRS and CDR2 YFSETQ come from the germline V gene. Here the CDR3 reads CASSLTDYYGYTF. Here the CDR3 DNA reads TGCGCCAGCAGCTTAACAGATTACTATGGCTACACCTTC.

The CDR3 nucleotides are TGTGCCAGCAGCGTAGATGGGGGGTATGCCGGGGAGCTGTTTTTT. Translation: CASSVDGGYAGELFF. The chain is built from TRBV9 and TRBJ2-2; the D gene is possibly TRBD2 (6 bases). V was trimmed by 0 bases and J by 6 bases, leaving 12 bases between them. Germline lookup yields CDR1 SGDLS and CDR2 YYNGEE. This CDR3 region has 15 residues.

Only one count was recorded for this clone. The gene calls are TRBV19 and TRBJ2-3; a possible D gene is TRBD2 (7 bases). The CDR3 spans 18 residues. V lost 9 bases and J 0 bases, leaving 25 bases between the germline ends. Germline V gene data show CDR1 as LNHDA and CDR2 as SQIVND (reference sequence). CDR3 bases: TGTGCCAGCTCCGGGGGGACACCCTTTCATTCTAGCACAGATACGCAGTATTTT. The encoded protein is CASSGGTPFHSSTDTQYF. The full variable domain, rest sourced from reference TRBV19 and TRBJ2-3, is DGGITQSPKYLFRKEGQNVTLSCEQNLNHDAMYWYRQDPGQGLRLIYYSQIVNDFQKGDIAEGYSVSREKKESFPLTVTSAQKNPTAFYLCASSGGTPFHSSTDTQYFGPGTRLTVL.

The chain recombines TRBV10-3 with TRBJ1-1; D is unresolved. Germline V gene data show CDR1 as ENHRY and CDR2 as SYGVKD. The CDR3 has 13 amino acids. Trimming removed 2 bases at V and 4 bases at J, with 8 bases between. The CDR3 DNA reads TGTGCCATCAGTGAGGGTCGGGGCACTGAAGCTTTCTTT. It specifies CAISEGRGTEAFF.

This clone appeared a single time. The chain recombines TRBV6-5 with TRBJ2-7, with 9 nucleotides matching TRBD1. The CDR3 contains 14 residues. V trimming: 6 bases; J trimming: 6 bases; junction bases outside the gene matches: 9. Looked up from germline, CDR1 is MNHEY and CDR2 is SVGAGI. CDR3 coding DNA: TGTGCCAGCAGCCCAGGACAGGGGCAGAGCGAGCAGTACTTC. Translating gives CASSPGQGQSEQYF.

The chain carries TRBV19 and TRBJ2-3; 10 bases line up with TRBD1. Germline-derived CDR1 and CDR2 are LNHDA and SQIVND (reference sequence). V was clipped by 6 bases and J by 6 bases; unmatched bases: 3. This CDR3 has 13 residues. In DNA, the CDR3 is TGTGCCAGTAGACGACAGGGGGCTGATACGCAGTATTTT. Translated, it gives CASRRQGADTQYF.

The J gene is TRBJ2-1, the V gene TRBV27, with 13 bases lining up with TRBD2. There are 15 residues in the CDR3. Unmatched junction bases numbered 2, after V lost 3 bases and J lost 6 bases. The V gene's germline CDR1 is MNHEY and CDR2 SMNVEV (reference sequence). The CDR3, as DNA: TGTGCCAGCAGTTTCCGGACTAGCGGGAGCAATGAGCAGTTCTTC. Amino acids: CASSFRTSGSNEQFF.

This chain uses TRBV4-1 with TRBJ2-1; the D gene is possibly TRBD1 (5 bases). CDR3 length: 16 amino acids. V gave up 8 bases and J gave up 0 bases, with 17 bases separating them. Germline V lookup: CDR1 MGHRA, CDR2 YSYEKL. As DNA, the CDR3 is TGCGCCAGCGGTACAAGGGGCCTGAGCTCCTACAATGAGCAGTTCTTC. It encodes CASGTRGLSSYNEQFF.

The chain couples TRBV7-9 to TRBJ2-7; TRBD1 matches at 7 bases. The CDR3 has 12 residues. Germline trimming cut 4 bases from V and 5 bases from J; bases unmatched to any gene: 2. Germline CDR1 and CDR2: SEHNR and FQNEAQ (reference sequence). This chain's CDR3 is CASSSQGDEQYF. CDR3 bases: TGTGCCAGCAGCTCCCAGGGGGACGAGCAGTACTTC. Complete variable domain (other parts from reference TRBV7-9 and TRBJ2-7): DTGVSQNPRHKITKRGQNVTFRCDPISEHNRLYWYRQTLGQGPEFLTYFQNEAQLEKSRLLSDRFSAERPKGSFSTLEIQRTEQGDSAMYLCASSSQGDEQYFGPGTRLTVT.